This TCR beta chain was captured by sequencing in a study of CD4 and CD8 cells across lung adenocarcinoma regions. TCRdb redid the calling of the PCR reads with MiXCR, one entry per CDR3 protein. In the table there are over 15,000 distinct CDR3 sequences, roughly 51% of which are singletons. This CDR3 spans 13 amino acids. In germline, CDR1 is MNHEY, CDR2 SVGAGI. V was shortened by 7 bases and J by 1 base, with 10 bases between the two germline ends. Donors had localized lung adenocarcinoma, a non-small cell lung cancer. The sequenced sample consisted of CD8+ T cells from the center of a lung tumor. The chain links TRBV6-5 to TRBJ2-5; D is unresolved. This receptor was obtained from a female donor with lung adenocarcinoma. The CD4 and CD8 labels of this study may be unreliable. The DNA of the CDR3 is TGTGCCAGCACTTATCAGCTCCAAGAGACCCAGTACTTC. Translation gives CASTYQLQETQYF.